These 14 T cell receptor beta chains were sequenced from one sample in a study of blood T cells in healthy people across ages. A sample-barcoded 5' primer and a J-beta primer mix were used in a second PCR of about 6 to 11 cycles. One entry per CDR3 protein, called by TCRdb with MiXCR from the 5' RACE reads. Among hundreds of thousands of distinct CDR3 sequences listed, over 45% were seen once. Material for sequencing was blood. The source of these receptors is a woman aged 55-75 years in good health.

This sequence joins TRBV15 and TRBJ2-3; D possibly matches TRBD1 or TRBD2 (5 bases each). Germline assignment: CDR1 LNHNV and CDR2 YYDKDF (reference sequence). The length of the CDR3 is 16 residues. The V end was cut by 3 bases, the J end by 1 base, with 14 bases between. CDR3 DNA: TGTGCCACCAGCAGCTCAGGGTTGGAGGGCACAGATACGCAGTATTTT. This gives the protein CATSSSGLEGTDTQYF.

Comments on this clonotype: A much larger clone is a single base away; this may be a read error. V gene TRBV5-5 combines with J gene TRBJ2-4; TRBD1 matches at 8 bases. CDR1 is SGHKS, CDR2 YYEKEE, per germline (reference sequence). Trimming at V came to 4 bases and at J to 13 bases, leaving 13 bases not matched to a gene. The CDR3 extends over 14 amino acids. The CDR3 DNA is TGTGCCAGCAGCCGTACCGGGACAGGCGGAGCGCAGTACTTC. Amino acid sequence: CASSRTGTGGAQYF.

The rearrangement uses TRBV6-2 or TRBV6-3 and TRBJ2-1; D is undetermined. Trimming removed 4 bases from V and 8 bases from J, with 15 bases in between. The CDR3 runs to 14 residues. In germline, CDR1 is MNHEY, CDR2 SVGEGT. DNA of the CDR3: TGTGCCAGCAGTTTCACAGAGACTGGCGATGAGCAGTTCTTC. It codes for CASSFTETGDEQFF.

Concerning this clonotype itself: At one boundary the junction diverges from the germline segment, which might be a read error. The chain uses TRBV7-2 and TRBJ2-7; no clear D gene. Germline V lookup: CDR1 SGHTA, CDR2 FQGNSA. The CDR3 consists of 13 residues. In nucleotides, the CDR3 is TGTGCCGGCAGCTTAGCCAGTTCCTACGAGCAGTACTTC. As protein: CAGSLASSYEQYF.

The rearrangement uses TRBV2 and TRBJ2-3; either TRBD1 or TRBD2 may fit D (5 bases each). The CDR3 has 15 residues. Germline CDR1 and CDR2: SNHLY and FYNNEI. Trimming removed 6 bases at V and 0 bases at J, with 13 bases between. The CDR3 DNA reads TGTGCCAGCAGCGTGGGACGGATTAGCACAGATACGCAGTATTTT. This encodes CASSVGRISTDTQYF.

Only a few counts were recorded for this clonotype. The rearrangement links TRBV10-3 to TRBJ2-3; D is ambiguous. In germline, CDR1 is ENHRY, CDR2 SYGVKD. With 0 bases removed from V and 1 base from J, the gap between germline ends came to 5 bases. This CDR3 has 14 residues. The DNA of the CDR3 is TGTGCCATCAGTGAGTCGACGGGCACAGATACGCAGTATTTT. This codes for CAISESTGTDTQYF.

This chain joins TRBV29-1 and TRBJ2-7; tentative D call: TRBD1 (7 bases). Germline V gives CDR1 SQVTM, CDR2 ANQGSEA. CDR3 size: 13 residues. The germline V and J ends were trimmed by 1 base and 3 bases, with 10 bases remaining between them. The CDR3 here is CSVEGGDSYEQYF. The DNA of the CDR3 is TGCAGCGTTGAAGGGGGGGACAGCTACGAGCAGTACTTC.

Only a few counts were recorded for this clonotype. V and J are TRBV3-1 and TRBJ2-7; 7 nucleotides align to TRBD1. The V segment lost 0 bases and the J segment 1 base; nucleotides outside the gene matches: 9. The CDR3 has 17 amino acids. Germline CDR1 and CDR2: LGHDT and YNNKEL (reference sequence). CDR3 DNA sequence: TGTGCCAGCAGCCAAGATGCGGACAGGATGCATTCCTACGAGCAGTACTTC. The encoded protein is CASSQDADRMHSYEQYF.

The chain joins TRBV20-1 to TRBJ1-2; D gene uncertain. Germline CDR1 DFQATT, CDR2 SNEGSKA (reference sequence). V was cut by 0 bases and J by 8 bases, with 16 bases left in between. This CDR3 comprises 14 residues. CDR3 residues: CSARDQGDVGGYTF. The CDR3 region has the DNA TGCAGTGCTAGAGATCAAGGCGACGTTGGCGGCTACACCTTC.

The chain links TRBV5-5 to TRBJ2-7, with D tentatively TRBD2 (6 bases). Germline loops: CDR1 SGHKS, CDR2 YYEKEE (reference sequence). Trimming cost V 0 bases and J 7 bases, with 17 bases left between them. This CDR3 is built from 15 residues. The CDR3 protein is CASSLGGTPYNEQYF. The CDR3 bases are TGTGCCAGCAGCTTGGGCGGGACTCCTTACAATGAGCAGTACTTC.

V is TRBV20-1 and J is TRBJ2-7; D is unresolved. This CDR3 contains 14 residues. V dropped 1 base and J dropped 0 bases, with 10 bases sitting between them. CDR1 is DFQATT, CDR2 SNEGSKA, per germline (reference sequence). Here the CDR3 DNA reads TGCAGTGCTAGAGGGCAGGAGTACTCCTACGAGCAGTACTTC. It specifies CSARGQEYSYEQYF.

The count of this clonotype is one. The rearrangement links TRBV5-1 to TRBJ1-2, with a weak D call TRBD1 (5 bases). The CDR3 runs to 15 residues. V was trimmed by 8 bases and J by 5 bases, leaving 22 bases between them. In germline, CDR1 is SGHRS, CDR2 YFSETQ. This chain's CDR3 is CASRLEGLDYYGYTF. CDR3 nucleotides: TGCGCCAGTAGGCTCGAGGGGTTGGACTATTATGGCTACACCTTC.

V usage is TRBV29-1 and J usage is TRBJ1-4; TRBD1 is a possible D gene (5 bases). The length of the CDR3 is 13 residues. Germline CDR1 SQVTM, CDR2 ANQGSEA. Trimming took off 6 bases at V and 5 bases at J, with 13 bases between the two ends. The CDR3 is CSVRDGANEKLFF. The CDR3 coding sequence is TGCAGCGTGAGGGACGGGGCAAATGAAAAACTGTTTTTT. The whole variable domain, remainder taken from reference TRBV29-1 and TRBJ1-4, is SAVISQKPSRDICQRGTSLTIQCQVDSQVTMMFWYRQQPGQSLTLIATANQGSEATYESGFVIDKFPISRPNLTFSTLTVSNMSPEDSSIYLCSVRDGANEKLFFGSGTQLSVL.

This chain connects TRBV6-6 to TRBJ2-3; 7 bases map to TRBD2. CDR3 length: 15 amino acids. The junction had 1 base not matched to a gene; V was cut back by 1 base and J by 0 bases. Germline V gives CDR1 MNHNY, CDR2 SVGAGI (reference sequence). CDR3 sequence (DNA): TGTGCCAGCAGTTACTGGGAGGGAAGCACAGATACGCAGTATTTT. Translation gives CASSYWEGSTDTQYF.